This T cell receptor beta chain was sequenced for a study of T cell repertoires in cytomegalovirus infection. As for the study in general: The authors used CMV epitopes that were HLA-C-restricted (recently identified) and HLA-B-restricted (well studied).

TCRdb reprocessed the reads with MiXCR, giving one entry per CDR3 protein. This table has about 83,000 distinct CDR3 sequences, 25% to 30% appearing once. J lost 0 bases, V lost 0 bases, and 14 bases had no gene match. This CDR3 spans 21 amino acids. Germline V gene sequence: CDR1 SGDLS, CDR2 YYNGEE. This clonotype was counted only a few times. The antigen is undetermined. Regarding the study as a whole: HLA-C-restricted CMV clonotypes gave the most frequent clonotype in two of eight donors.

The V and J genes are TRBV9 and TRBJ1-6, with 8 positions matching TRBD1. This TCR came from a human donor in good health (CMV status not recorded). Some clones in this sample may be carry-over from other donors' samples. The starting material was CD8+ T cells from cultured PBMCs, obtained from culture after CMV antigen stimulation. DNA for the CDR3: TGTGCCAGCAGCGTAGACCCGCAGCGGACAGGGTATTTCTCCTATAATTCACCCCTCCACTTT. Protein sequence: CASSVDPQRTGYFSYNSPLHF. Full variable domain (missing parts from reference TRBV9 and TRBJ1-6): DSGVTQTPKHLITATGQRVTLRCSPRSGDLSVYWYQQSLDQGLQFLIQYYNGEERAKGNILERFSAQQFPDLHSELNLSSLELGDSALYFCASSVDPQRTGYFSYNSPLHFGNGTRLTVT.